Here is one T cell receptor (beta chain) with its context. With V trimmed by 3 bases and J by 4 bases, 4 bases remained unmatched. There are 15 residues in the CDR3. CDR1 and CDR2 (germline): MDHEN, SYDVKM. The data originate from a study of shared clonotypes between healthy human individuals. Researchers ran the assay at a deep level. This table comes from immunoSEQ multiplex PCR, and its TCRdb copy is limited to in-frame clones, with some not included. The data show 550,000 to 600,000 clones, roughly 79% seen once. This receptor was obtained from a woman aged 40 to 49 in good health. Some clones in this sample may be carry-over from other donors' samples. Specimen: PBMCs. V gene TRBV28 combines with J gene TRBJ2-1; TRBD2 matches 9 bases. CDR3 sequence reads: CASSLPSGIYNEQFF. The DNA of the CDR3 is TGTGCCAGCAGTTTGCCTAGCGGGATTTACAATGAGCAGTTCTTC.